These 20 T cell receptor beta chains share one sample of origin, sequenced in a study of technical replicates of blood from a handful of donors. Measured with immunoSEQ multiplex PCR; TCRdb has only the in-frame clones, and not every one. The repertoire holds tens of thousands of clones, with 95% to 98% as singletons. Sample: T cells isolated from PBMCs. The receptor set was obtained from a human donor in good health.

A single count supports this clone. Compared with germline, one end of the junction differs, possibly owing to a read error. Other nucleotide sequences from this sample produce the same CDR3. V is TRBV5-1 and J is TRBJ2-2, with D perhaps matching TRBD1 (6 bases). This CDR3 has 14 residues. CDR1 is SGHRS and CDR2 is YFSETQ in the germline V gene. The CDR3 protein is CASSPIGQPGELFF. The DNA for the CDR3 is TGCGCCAGCAGCCCTATAGGACAGCCCGGGGAGTTGTTTTTT.

This chain uses TRBV6-5 with TRBJ1-1; unclear D gene. Germline V gene lookup returns CDR1 MNHEY and CDR2 SVGAGI. The CDR3 runs 15 residues. V shed 3 bases and J shed 9 bases, with 20 bases lying between them. The CDR3 loop reads CASSYYSGSIGKAFF. The CDR3 region has the DNA TGTGCCAGCAGTTATTATTCGGGGAGCATTGGGAAAGCTTTCTTT.

The rearrangement uses TRBV18 and TRBJ1-1; D is perhaps TRBD1 (6 bases). The CDR3 spans 13 residues. V dropped 9 bases and J dropped 1 base, with 12 bases sitting between them. Per the germline V gene, CDR1 is KGHSH and CDR2 is LQKENI. The CDR3 DNA reads TGTGCCAGTGGACAGACGTCGAACACTGAAGCTTTCTTT. As protein: CASGQTSNTEAFF.

The chain is built from TRBV5-1 and TRBJ2-2, with D uncertain. There are 14 residues in the CDR3. The V gene lost 4 bases and the J gene lost 4 bases, with 11 bases spanning the gap. The germline V gene encodes CDR1 SGHRS and CDR2 YFSETQ. CDR3 in amino acids: CASSRGPLTGELFF. CDR3 DNA sequence: TGCGCCAGCAGCCGAGGTCCTCTCACCGGGGAGCTGTTTTTT.

V usage is TRBV14 and J usage is TRBJ2-5; D may be TRBD2 (6 bases). This CDR3 region has 15 residues. Looked up from germline, CDR1 is SGHDN and CDR2 is FVKESK. Trimming took off 1 base at V and 4 bases at J, with 13 bases between the two ends. This chain's CDR3 is CASSQVAGLRETQYF. The CDR3 nucleotides are TGTGCCAGCAGCCAAGTGGCGGGGTTGAGAGAGACCCAGTACTTC.

The V call is TRBV7-9, the J call TRBJ1-1; D remains ambiguous. V shed 4 bases and J shed 0 bases, with 9 bases lying between them. The CDR3 is 14 residues long. Germline V gene lookup returns CDR1 SEHNR and CDR2 FQNEAQ (reference sequence). The CDR3 DNA reads TGTGCCAGCAGCTCCGACATCATGAACACTGAAGCTTTCTTT. As protein: CASSSDIMNTEAFF.

On this clone: This sample includes further DNA sequences coding for the same CDR3. The chain joins TRBV20-1 to TRBJ2-1; possible D gene TRBD2, 5 bases. Between the trimmed V and J ends, which lost 3 bases and 5 bases, there was a span of 5 bases. The CDR3 sequence is 11 residues long. Germline V gene data show CDR1 as DFQATT and CDR2 as SNEGSKA (reference sequence). The CDR3 bases are TGCAGTGCTAGGCGGGACAATGAGCAGTTCTTC. Amino acid sequence: CSARRDNEQFF.

The chain employs TRBV13 and TRBJ1-2; TRBD1 matches at 8 bases. This CDR3 is 18 amino acids long. Germline V gene data show CDR1 as PRHDT and CDR2 as FYEKMQ (reference sequence). V shed 2 bases and J 7 bases; nucleotides not matched to a gene: 18. DNA for the CDR3: TGTGCCAGCAGCTTACTCCCGGGGACAGGTTTTGGGTTAGGTGGCTACACCTTC. It is translated as CASSLLPGTGFGLGGYTF.

The chain is built from TRBV11-2 and TRBJ1-5, with D possibly matching TRBD1 (5 bases). The V end lost 1 base, the J end lost 1 base, and 11 bases lay between the germline ends. There are 16 residues in the CDR3. CDR1 and CDR2 (germline): SGHAT, FQNNGV. In DNA form, the CDR3 reads TGTGCCAGCAGCTTAGTTTTAGGGGTAAGCAATCAGCCCCAGCATTTT. Translating it yields CASSLVLGVSNQPQHF.

The chain uses TRBV4-1 and TRBJ2-7; TRBD2 matches 9 bases. CDR1 MGHRA and CDR2 YSYEKL come from the germline V gene. V lost 2 bases to trimming and J lost 1 base; unmatched junction nucleotides: 9. The CDR3 is 17 residues long. The CDR3 coding sequence is TGCGCCAGCAGCCAAATAAGACTAGCGGTATCGTCCTACGAGCAGTACTTC. Translation: CASSQIRLAVSSYEQYF.

Of note for this clone: No conserved phenylalanine or tryptophan is present at the end of the CDR3, so a read error is the likely explanation. The CDR3 DNA reads as TGCGCCAGCAGCCTACCAACAGGGGCCCGAAATTCACCCCTCCACGTT. Residues: CASSLPTGARNSPLHV. The chain recombines TRBV4-1 with TRBJ1-6, with TRBD1 matching over 7 bases. CDR1 and CDR2 (germline): MGHRA, YSYEKL. V lost 4 bases, J lost 7 bases, and 10 bases stayed unmatched. The CDR3 is made up of 16 amino acids.

The chain carries TRBV11-2 and TRBJ1-2; D remains ambiguous. From germline, CDR1 is SGHAT and CDR2 FQNNGV. The CDR3 runs to 14 residues. V lost 9 bases and J 0 bases, leaving 14 bases between the germline ends. This chain's CDR3 is CASRRWVANYGYTF. CDR3 sequence (DNA): TGTGCCAGTCGGAGGTGGGTCGCTAACTATGGCTACACCTTC.

The V call is TRBV18, the J call TRBJ2-1, with D possibly TRBD1 on 6 matching bases. The germline V gene encodes CDR1 KGHSH and CDR2 LQKENI. This CDR3 contains 15 residues. Trimming took off 5 bases at V and 4 bases at J, with 15 bases between the two ends. This CDR3 reads CASSTGSGVYNEQFF. The CDR3 coding sequence is TGTGCCAGCTCAACAGGGTCCGGGGTGTACAATGAGCAGTTCTTC. Drawing the rest from reference TRBV18 and TRBJ2-1, the complete variable domain is NAGVMQNPRHLVRRRGQEARLRCSPMKGHSHVYWYRQLPEEGLKFMVYLQKENIIDESGMPKERFSAEFPKEGPSILRIQQVVRGDSAAYFCASSTGSGVYNEQFFGPGTRLTVL.

The chain recombines TRBV7-9 with TRBJ2-6; 7 nucleotides agree with TRBD2. The germline V gene has CDR1 SEHNR and CDR2 FQNEAQ (reference sequence). V gave up 4 bases and J gave up 2 bases; unmatched junction bases: 11. CDR3 length: 18 amino acids. The CDR3 DNA is TGTGCCAGCAGCTCGATACTGGGGGGGGAGGCTGGGGCCAACGTCCTGACTTTC. It yields the protein CASSSILGGEAGANVLTF.

The chain uses TRBV19 and TRBJ2-1, with 8 bases aligning to TRBD1. This CDR3 has 13 residues. With V trimmed by 3 bases and J by 14 bases, 9 bases remained unmatched. The germline V gene encodes CDR1 LNHDA and CDR2 SQIVND (reference sequence). CDR3 in amino acids: CASSISDRDLKFF. In nucleotides, the CDR3 is TGTGCCAGTAGTATCTCGGACAGGGACCTTAAGTTCTTC. Full variable domain (remainder filled in from reference TRBV19 and TRBJ2-1): DGGITQSPKYLFRKEGQNVTLSCEQNLNHDAMYWYRQDPGQGLRLIYYSQIVNDFQKGDIAEGYSVSREKKESFPLTVTSAQKNPTAFYLCASSISDRDLKFFGPGTRLTVL.

The gene calls are TRBV4-1 and TRBJ1-5; D unclear. This CDR3 comprises 14 residues. Germline CDR1 reads MGHRA; CDR2 reads YSYEKL. V lost 4 bases to trimming and J lost 4 bases, with 11 bases between them. The CDR3 region is CASSLSTTNQPQHF. The DNA for the CDR3 is TGCGCCAGCAGCCTCTCGACGACTAATCAGCCCCAGCATTTT.

The CDR3 nucleotides are TGCGCCAGCAGCCAAGTATTAGGACAGGCCTATGGCTACACCTTC. As protein: CASSQVLGQAYGYTF. The chain has TRBV4-1 and TRBJ1-2, with 7 bases lining up with TRBD1. The CDR3 loop spans 15 amino acids. V lost 1 base and J lost 4; bases outside the gene matches: 6. Germline assignment: CDR1 MGHRA and CDR2 YSYEKL.

To note about this clone: One end of the junction does not line up with germline, which may come from a read error. The V call is TRBV6-5, the J call TRBJ2-3, with D unresolved. The germline V gene has CDR1 MNHEY and CDR2 SVGAGI. There are 11 residues in the CDR3. The CDR3 sequence: CEELRADTQYF. In nucleotides, the CDR3 is TGCGAGGAATTAAGAGCAGATACGCAGTATTTT.

This chain uses TRBV10-3 with TRBJ1-2, with 8 bases fitting TRBD1. This CDR3 is built from 13 residues. Trimming took 6 bases from V and 3 from J; bases not matched to a gene: 3. CDR1 is ENHRY, CDR2 SYGVKD, per germline. The CDR3 here is CAISLTGDYGYTF. DNA of the CDR3: TGTGCCATCAGCTTGACAGGGGACTATGGCTACACCTTC.

J is TRBJ1-2 and V is TRBV27; TRBD1 is a possible D gene (5 bases). Trimming left V 1 base short and J 8 bases short, with 20 bases between. Germline CDR1 MNHEY, CDR2 SMNVEV (reference sequence). The CDR3 runs to 16 residues. The CDR3 DNA is TGTGCCAGCAGTTTATTTGGTGTGGGGGGTGGTGGAGGCTACACCTTC. Protein: CASSLFGVGGGGGYTF.